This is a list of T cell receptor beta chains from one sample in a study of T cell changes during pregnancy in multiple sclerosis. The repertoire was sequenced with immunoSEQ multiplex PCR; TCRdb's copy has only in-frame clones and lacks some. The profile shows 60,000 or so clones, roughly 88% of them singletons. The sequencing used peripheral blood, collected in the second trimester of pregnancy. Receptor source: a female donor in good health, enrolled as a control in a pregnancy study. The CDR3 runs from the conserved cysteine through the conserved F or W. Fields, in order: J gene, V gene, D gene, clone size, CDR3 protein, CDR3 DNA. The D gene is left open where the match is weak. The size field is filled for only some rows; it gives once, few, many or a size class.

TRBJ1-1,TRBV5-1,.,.,CASSLAGYRTEAFF,TGCGCCAGCAGCTTGGCAGGGTACAGAACTGAAGCTTTCTTT
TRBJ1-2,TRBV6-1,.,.,CASSDIYSLDYGYTF,TGTGCCAGCAGTGATATATATTCCTTAGACTATGGCTACACCTTC
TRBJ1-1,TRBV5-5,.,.,CASSLETGTEAFF,TGTGCCAGCAGCTTGGAGACGGGCACTGAAGCTTTCTTT
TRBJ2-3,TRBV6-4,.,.,CASSDSTRTADTQYF,TGTGCCAGCAGTGACTCGACTAGGACGGCAGATACGCAGTATTTT
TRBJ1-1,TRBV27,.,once,CASTTGGNTEAFF,TGTGCCAGCACAACGGGGGGGAACACTGAAGCTTTCTTT
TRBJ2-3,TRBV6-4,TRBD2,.,CASSANGGFTDTQYF,TGTGCCAGCAGTGCAAACGGGGGGTTTACAGATACGCAGTATTTT
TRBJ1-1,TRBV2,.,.,CATAAGGAEAFF,TGTGCTACCGCAGCGGGAGGGGCTGAAGCTTTCTTT
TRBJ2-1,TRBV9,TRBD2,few,CASSVSSGRDNEQFF,TGTGCCAGCAGCGTAAGTAGCGGGAGGGACAATGAGCAGTTCTTC
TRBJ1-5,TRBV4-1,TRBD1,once,CASSPSGQGSNQPQHF,TGCGCCAGCAGCCCGTCAGGACAGGGTAGCAATCAGCCCCAGCATTTT
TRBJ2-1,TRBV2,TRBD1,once,CASRGLQGRGRKQFF,TGTGCCAGCAGGGGGTTACAGGGGCGAGGGAGAAAACAGTTCTTC
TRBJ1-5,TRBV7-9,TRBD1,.,CASSSGGYNQPQHF,TGTGCCAGCAGCTCAGGGGGATACAATCAGCCCCAGCATTTT
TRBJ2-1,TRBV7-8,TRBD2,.,CASSLAVLAGGNEQFF,TGTGCCAGCAGCTTAGCGGTTCTAGCGGGGGGCAATGAGCAGTTCTTC
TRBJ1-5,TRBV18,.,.,CASSPPNNREIQHF,TGTGCCAGCTCACCACCGAATAACAGGGAGATCCAGCATTTT
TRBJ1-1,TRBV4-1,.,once,CASSQGRGYRQNEAFF,TGCGCCAGCAGCCAAGGAAGGGGCTACCGGCAGAATGAAGCTTTCTTT
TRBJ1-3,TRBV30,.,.,CARRSGPGDTIYF,TGTGCCCGCCGTTCGGGTCCCGGGGACACCATATATTTT
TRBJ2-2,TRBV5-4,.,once,CASSIGRLPLPGELFF,TGTGCCAGCAGTATAGGGAGACTACCGCTCCCCGGGGAGCTGTTTTTT
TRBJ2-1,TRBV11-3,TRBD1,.,CASSPTGDRGIEQFF,TGTGCCAGCAGCCCCACGGGGGACAGGGGTATTGAGCAGTTCTTC
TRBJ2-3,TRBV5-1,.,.,CASSLTGVGTDTQYF,TGCGCCAGCAGCTTAACGGGAGTTGGGACAGATACGCAGTATTTT
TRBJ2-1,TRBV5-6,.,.,CASSLEGGQPWNEQFF,TGTGCCAGCAGCTTGGAAGGAGGACAGCCTTGGAATGAGCAGTTCTTC
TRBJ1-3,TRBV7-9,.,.,CASSLVPEKGNTIYF,TGTGCCAGCAGCTTAGTGCCAGAAAAAGGAAACACCATATATTTT
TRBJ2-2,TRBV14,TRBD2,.,CASSQGPGRDTGELFF,TGTGCCAGCAGCCAAGGGCCGGGGAGGGACACCGGGGAGCTGTTTTTT
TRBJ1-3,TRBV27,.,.,CASRTASGNTIYF,TGTGCCAGTCGGACAGCCTCTGGAAACACCATATATTTT
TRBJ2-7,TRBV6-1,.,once,CASSEGPLSYEQYF,TGTGCCAGCAGTGAAGGTCCCCTCTCCTACGAGCAGTACTTC
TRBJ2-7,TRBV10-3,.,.,CAISELGGRGPYEQYF,TGTGCCATCAGTGAGTTGGGCGGCAGGGGCCCCTACGAGCAGTACTTC
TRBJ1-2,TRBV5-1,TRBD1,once,CASLGTGKSSYTF,TGCGCCAGCCTCGGGACAGGGAAATCAAGCTACACCTTC
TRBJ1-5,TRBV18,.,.,CASSPGGNQPQHF,TGTGCCAGCTCACCAGGAGGCAATCAGCCCCAGCATTTT
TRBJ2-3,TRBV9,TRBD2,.,CASSVVGGGAQSDTQYF,TGTGCCAGCAGCGTCGTCGGCGGGGGGGCTCAATCAGATACGCAGTATTTT
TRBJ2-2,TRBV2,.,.,CASRKGGANTGELFF,TGTGCCAGCAGAAAGGGGGGGGCGAACACCGGGGAGCTGTTTTTT
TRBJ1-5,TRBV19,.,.,CASSSQRLNQPQHF,TGTGCCAGTAGTTCTCAGAGACTCAATCAGCCCCAGCATTTT
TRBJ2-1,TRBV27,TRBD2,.,CASSLVGLEDSYNEQFF,TGTGCCAGCAGTTTAGTGGGACTAGAAGACTCCTACAATGAGCAGTTCTTC
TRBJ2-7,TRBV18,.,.,CASSSGSSETLEQYF,TGTGCCAGCTCATCCGGGTCCTCTGAAACCCTCGAGCAGTACTTC
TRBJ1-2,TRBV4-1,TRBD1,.,CASSRPGQIYGYTF,TGCGCCAGCAGCCGTCCGGGACAGATCTATGGCTACACCTTC
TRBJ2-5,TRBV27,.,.,CASRGLQETQYF,TGTGCCAGCAGAGGACTACAAGAGACCCAGTACTTC
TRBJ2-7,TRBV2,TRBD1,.,CASSAARTGMYEQYF,TGTGCCAGCAGTGCCGCGCGGACAGGGATGTACGAGCAGTACTTC
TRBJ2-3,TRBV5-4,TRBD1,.,CASTRQGGGDTQYF,TGTGCCAGCACCCGACAGGGGGGCGGAGATACGCAGTATTTT
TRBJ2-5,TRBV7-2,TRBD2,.,CASSLVFSGGQETQYF,TGTGCCAGCAGCTTAGTGTTTAGCGGGGGGCAAGAGACCCAGTACTTC
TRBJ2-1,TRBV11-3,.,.,CASSLGSQGWDEQFF,TGTGCCAGCAGCTTAGGGTCGCAGGGTTGGGATGAGCAGTTCTTC
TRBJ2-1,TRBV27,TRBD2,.,CASSPARGGRANEQFF,TGTGCCAGCAGTCCCGCCCGGGGCGGGAGGGCAAATGAGCAGTTCTTC
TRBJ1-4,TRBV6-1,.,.,CASSLHRDEKLFF,TGTGCCAGCAGTCTTCACAGGGATGAAAAACTGTTTTTT
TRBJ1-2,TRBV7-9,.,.,CASSSRDYGYTF,TGTGCCAGCAGCTCACGGGACTATGGCTACACCTTC
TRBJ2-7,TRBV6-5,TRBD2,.,CASSQLASYEQYF,TGTGCCAGCAGTCAACTAGCGTCCTACGAGCAGTACTTC
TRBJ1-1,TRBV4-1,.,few,CASTGLTMNTEAFF,TGCGCCAGCACAGGTCTTACGATGAACACTGAAGCTTTCTTT
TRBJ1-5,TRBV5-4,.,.,CASSLGTVNQPQHF,TGTGCCAGCAGCTTGGGGACAGTGAATCAGCCCCAGCATTTT
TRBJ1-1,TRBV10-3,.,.,CAIRQGRDTEAFF,TGTGCCATCAGGCAGGGTAGGGACACTGAAGCTTTCTTT
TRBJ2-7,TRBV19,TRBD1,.,CASSIGTGSSYEQYF,TGTGCCAGTAGTATAGGGACAGGAAGCTCCTACGAGCAGTACTTC
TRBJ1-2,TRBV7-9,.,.,CAPDIIYGYTF,TGTGCTCCAGACATAATCTATGGCTACACCTTC
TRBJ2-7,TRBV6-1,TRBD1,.,CASRGQGYSVWCF,TGTGCCAGCCGTGGACAGGGGTACAGCGTATGGTGCTTC
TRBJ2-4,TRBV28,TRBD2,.,CASSSPGLAVNIQYF,TGTGCCAGCAGTTCCCCGGGACTAGCGGTGAACATTCAGTACTTC
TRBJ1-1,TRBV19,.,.,CASSIETTGNTEAFF,TGTGCCAGTAGTATAGAAACGACAGGGAACACTGAAGCTTTCTTT
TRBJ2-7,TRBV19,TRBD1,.,CASSTWDRAYEQYF,TGTGCCAGTAGCACTTGGGACAGGGCCTACGAGCAGTACTTC
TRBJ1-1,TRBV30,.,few,CAWMWRWNTEAFF,TGTGCCTGGATGTGGAGGTGGAACACTGAAGCTTTCTTT
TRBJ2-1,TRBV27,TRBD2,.,CASSLQSGTSFNEQFF,TGTGCCAGCAGTTTACAATCCGGGACTAGTTTTAATGAGCAGTTCTTC
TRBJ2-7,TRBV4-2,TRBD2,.,CASSQASGTAYEQYF,TGTGCCAGCAGCCAAGCTAGCGGGACGGCCTACGAGCAGTACTTC
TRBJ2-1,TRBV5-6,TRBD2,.,CASSAETSGSFNEQFF,TGTGCCAGCAGCGCCGAGACTAGCGGATCTTTCAATGAGCAGTTCTTC
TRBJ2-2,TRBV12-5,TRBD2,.,CASDLGLAGDFGELFF,TGTGCTAGTGACCTGGGACTAGCGGGGGATTTCGGGGAGCTGTTTTTT
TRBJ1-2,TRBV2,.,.,CASRDTQGWGYTF,TGTGCCAGCAGGGACACTCAGGGCTGGGGCTACACCTTC
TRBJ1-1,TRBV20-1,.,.,CSARRNTEAFF,TGCAGTGCTAGACGGAACACTGAAGCTTTCTTT
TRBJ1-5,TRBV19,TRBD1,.,CASRPGQSNQPQHF,TGTGCCAGTAGGCCGGGACAGAGCAATCAGCCCCAGCATTTT
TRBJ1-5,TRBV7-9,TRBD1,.,CASSSAGQGRGNQPQHF,TGTGCCAGCAGCTCCGCCGGACAGGGAAGGGGCAATCAGCCCCAGCATTTT
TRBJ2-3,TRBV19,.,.,CASRGQSTDTQYF,TGTGCCAGTAGAGGACAGAGCACAGATACGCAGTATTTT